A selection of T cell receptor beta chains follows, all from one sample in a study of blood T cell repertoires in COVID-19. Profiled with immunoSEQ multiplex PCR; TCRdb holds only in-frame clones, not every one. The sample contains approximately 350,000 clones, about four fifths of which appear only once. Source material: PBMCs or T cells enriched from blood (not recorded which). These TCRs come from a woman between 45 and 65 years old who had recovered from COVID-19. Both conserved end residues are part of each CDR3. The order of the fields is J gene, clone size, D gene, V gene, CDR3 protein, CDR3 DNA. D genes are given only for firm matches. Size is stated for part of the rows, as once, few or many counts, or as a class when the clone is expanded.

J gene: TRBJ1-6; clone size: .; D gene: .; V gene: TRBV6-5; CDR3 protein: CASRLTLPSNSPLHF; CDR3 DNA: TGTGCCAGCAGACTCACTCTCCCCTCTAATTCACCCCTCCACTTT
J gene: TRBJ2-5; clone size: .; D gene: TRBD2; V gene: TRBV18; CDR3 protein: CASSPSGRETQYF; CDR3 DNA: TGTGCCAGCTCACCTAGCGGGAGGGAGACCCAGTACTTC
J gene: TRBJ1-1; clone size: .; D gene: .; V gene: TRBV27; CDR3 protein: CASSLSLAGERNTEAFF; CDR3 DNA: TGTGCCAGCAGTTTATCGCTGGCAGGGGAGCGGAACACTGAAGCTTTCTTT
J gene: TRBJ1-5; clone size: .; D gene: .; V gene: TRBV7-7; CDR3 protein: CASSLVARLPVPQHF; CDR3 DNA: TGTGCTAGCAGCTTAGTCGCAAGACTCCCCGTGCCCCAGCATTTT
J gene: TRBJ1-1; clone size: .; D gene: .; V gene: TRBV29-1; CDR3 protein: CSVELGPEAFF; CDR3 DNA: TGCAGCGTTGAATTGGGGCCAGAAGCTTTCTTT
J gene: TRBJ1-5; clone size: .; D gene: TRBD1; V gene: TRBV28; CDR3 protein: CAARTGGNQPQHF; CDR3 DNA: TGTGCCGCCCGGACAGGAGGCAATCAGCCCCAGCATTTT
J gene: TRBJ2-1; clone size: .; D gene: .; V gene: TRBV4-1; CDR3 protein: CASSHDRGYEQFF; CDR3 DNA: TGCGCCAGCAGTCACGACCGCGGGTATGAGCAGTTCTTC
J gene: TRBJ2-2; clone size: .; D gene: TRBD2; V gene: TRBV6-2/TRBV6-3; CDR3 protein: CASSFLTSGTGELFF; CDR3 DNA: TGTGCCAGCAGCTTTCTGACTAGCGGCACCGGGGAGCTGTTTTTT
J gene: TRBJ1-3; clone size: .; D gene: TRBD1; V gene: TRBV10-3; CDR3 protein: CAISETGVYGNTIYF; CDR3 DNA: TGTGCCATCAGTGAGACAGGGGTGTATGGAAACACCATATATTTT
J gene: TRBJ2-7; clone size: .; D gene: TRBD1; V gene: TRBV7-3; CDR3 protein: CASSTGTGPYEQYF; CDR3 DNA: TGTGCCAGCAGTACCGGGACAGGGCCCTACGAGCAGTACTTC
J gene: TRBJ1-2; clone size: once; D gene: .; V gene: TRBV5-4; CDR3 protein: CASSLAFGGVGYGYTF; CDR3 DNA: TGTGCCAGCAGCTTGGCCTTCGGGGGGGTAGGCTATGGCTACACCTTC
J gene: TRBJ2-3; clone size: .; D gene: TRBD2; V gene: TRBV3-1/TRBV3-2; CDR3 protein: CASSQVAGVNTDTQYF; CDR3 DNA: TGTGCCAGCAGCCAAGTGGCGGGAGTCAACACAGATACGCAGTATTTT
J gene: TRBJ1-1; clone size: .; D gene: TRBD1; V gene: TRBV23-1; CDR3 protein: CASSQPPRGSGTGLNTEAFF; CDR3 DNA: TGCGCCAGCAGTCAACCTCCTCGAGGGAGTGGGACAGGTTTAAACACTGAAGCTTTCTTT
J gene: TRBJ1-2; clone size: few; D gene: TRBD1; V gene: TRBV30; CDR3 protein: CAWTGGAYGYTF; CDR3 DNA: TGTGCCTGGACAGGGGGTGCTTATGGCTACACCTTC
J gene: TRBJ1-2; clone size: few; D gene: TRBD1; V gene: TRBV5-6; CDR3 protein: CASSSGTANYGYTF; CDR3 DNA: TGTGCCAGCAGCTCCGGGACAGCTAACTATGGCTACACCTTC
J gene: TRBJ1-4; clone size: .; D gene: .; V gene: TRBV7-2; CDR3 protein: CASSLSFVNEKLFF; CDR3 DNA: TGTGCCAGCAGCTTAAGCTTTGTTAATGAAAAACTGTTTTTT
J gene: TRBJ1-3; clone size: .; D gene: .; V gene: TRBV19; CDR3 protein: CASSFEGFAGNTIYF; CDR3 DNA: TGTGCCAGTAGTTTTGAGGGCTTCGCTGGAAACACCATATATTTT
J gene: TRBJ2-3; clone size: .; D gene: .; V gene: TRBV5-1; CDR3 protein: CASSFVGEASTDTQYF; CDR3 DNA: TGCGCCAGCAGCTTCGTTGGGGAGGCTAGCACAGATACGCAGTATTTT
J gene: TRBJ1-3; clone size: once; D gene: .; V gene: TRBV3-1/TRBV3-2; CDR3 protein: CASSPLRQANSGNTIYF; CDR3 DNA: TGTGCCAGCAGCCCCCTAAGACAGGCAAACTCTGGAAACACCATATATTTT
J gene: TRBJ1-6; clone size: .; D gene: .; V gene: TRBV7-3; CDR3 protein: CASSSSQAGLNSPLHF; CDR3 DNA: TGTGCCAGCAGCTCTTCACAGGCAGGGTTGAATTCACCCCTCCACTTT